Each of the 28 T cell receptor beta chains below was sequenced from the same sample in a study of blood T cell repertoires in COVID-19. Libraries were prepared by immunoSEQ multiplex PCR; TCRdb keeps only in-frame clonotypes and omits some of them. The table shows about 240,000 clones, with around 89% occurring only once. Sequenced: PBMCs or T cells enriched from blood (not recorded which). The receptors originated from a woman aged 30 to 39 who had recovered from COVID-19.

This rearrangement joins TRBV5-1 to TRBJ1-6; D is possibly TRBD1 (5 bases). The germline gives CDR1 SGHRS, CDR2 YFSETQ. V was trimmed by 5 bases and J by 6 bases, leaving 15 bases between them. This CDR3 contains 15 residues. CDR3 nucleotide sequence: TGCGCCAGCAGAATTGGGACTTCGGGTAATTCACCCCTCCACTTT. Amino acid sequence: CASRIGTSGNSPLHF.

The V call is TRBV10-1, the J call TRBJ2-5; the match to TRBD1 covers 11 bases. The germline V gene has CDR1 WNHNN and CDR2 SYGVQD (reference sequence). The CDR3 totals 19 residues. The J segment lost 5 bases and the V segment lost 2 bases, leaving 16 bases of the junction unmatched. CDR3 sequence: CASSEGIPRTGGWLETQYF. CDR3 nucleotides: TGCGCCAGCAGTGAGGGCATACCAAGGACAGGGGGCTGGTTGGAGACCCAGTACTTC.

The chain joins TRBV7-9 to TRBJ1-3, with 9 bases fitting TRBD1. V shed 2 bases and J 1 base; nucleotides not matched to a gene: 6. CDR1 is SEHNR and CDR2 is FQNEAQ in the germline V gene (reference sequence). The CDR3 consists of 17 residues. The CDR3 coding sequence is TGTGCCAGCAGCTTATTGGACAGGGGAACTTCTGGAAACACCATATATTTT. Its protein product is CASSLLDRGTSGNTIYF. Full variable domain (remainder filled in from reference TRBV7-9 and TRBJ1-3): DTGVSQNPRHKITKRGQNVTFRCDPISEHNRLYWYRQTLGQGPEFLTYFQNEAQLEKSRLLSDRFSAERPKGSFSTLEIQRTEQGDSAMYLCASSLLDRGTSGNTIYFGEGSWLTVV.

V gene TRBV27 combines with J gene TRBJ1-1; D may be TRBD1 (6 bases). V lost 10 bases to trimming and J lost 1 base, with 16 bases between them. Germline values: CDR1 MNHEY, CDR2 SMNVEV (reference sequence). This CDR3 is 14 amino acids long. The CDR3 DNA is TGTGCCACCCTTCAAACAGGGACGAACACTGAAGCTTTCTTT. Translated: CATLQTGTNTEAFF.

The chain joins TRBV20-1 to TRBJ1-2; D uncertain. This CDR3 contains 13 residues. CDR1 is DFQATT and CDR2 is SNEGSKA in the germline V gene (reference sequence). V lost 3 bases to trimming and J lost 6 bases, with 14 bases between them. CDR3 in amino acids: CSASYLGRDGYTF. CDR3 sequence (DNA): TGCAGTGCTAGTTATTTGGGGAGAGATGGCTACACCTTC.

There are a few counts of this clone. J is TRBJ1-5 and V is TRBV27; D is perhaps TRBD1 (5 bases). The germline gives CDR1 MNHEY, CDR2 SMNVEV (reference sequence). Deletions cut 3 bases from V and 2 bases from J, with 14 bases between. This CDR3 contains 16 residues. The CDR3 DNA reads as TGTGCCAGCAGTTTGTCTTCCTGGGGGGGCAATCAGCCCCAGCATTTT. This sequence encodes CASSLSSWGGNQPQHF.

The chain uses TRBV18 and TRBJ2-1, with D possibly TRBD1 on 6 matching bases. Germline V lookup: CDR1 KGHSH, CDR2 LQKENI. Trimming left V 3 bases short and J 4 bases short, with 13 bases between. The CDR3 length is 15 residues. The chain's CDR3 is CASSPLGGPYNEQFF. DNA for the CDR3: TGTGCCAGCTCACCCCTTGGGGGCCCTTACAATGAGCAGTTCTTC.

The chain links TRBV5-5 to TRBJ2-7; TRBD1 matches at 7 bases. J gave up 0 bases and V 7 bases, and 1 base lay outside the gene matches. CDR1 is SGHKS, CDR2 YYEKEE, per germline (reference sequence). The CDR3 is 12 residues long. The DNA of the CDR3 is TGTGCCAGCGGGACAGACTCCTACGAGCAGTACTTC. The encoded protein is CASGTDSYEQYF.

This clone was detected only once. This chain joins TRBV11-3 and TRBJ1-1, with D perhaps TRBD1 (5 bases). This CDR3 region has 12 residues. Germline CDR1 is SGHNT and CDR2 is YENEEA. V was cut by 5 bases and J by 6 bases, with 10 bases left in between. The CDR3 DNA reads as TGTGCCAGCAGCCACTCGGGGGCTGAAGCTTTCTTT. It specifies CASSHSGAEAFF.

V and J are TRBV19 and TRBJ1-1, with 7 bases matching TRBD1. The CDR3 has 13 amino acids. Germline V gives CDR1 LNHDA, CDR2 SQIVND (reference sequence). V was pared by 6 bases and J by 5 bases, with 6 bases of the junction left unmatched. The CDR3 region is CASRLDRRTEAFF. The CDR3 nucleotides are TGTGCCAGTAGGCTGGACAGGCGGACTGAAGCTTTCTTT. The variable domain in full, completed from reference TRBV19 and TRBJ1-1, reads DGGITQSPKYLFRKEGQNVTLSCEQNLNHDAMYWYRQDPGQGLRLIYYSQIVNDFQKGDIAEGYSVSREKKESFPLTVTSAQKNPTAFYLCASRLDRRTEAFFGQGTRLTVV.

The chain recombines TRBV18 with TRBJ2-1; D is possibly TRBD2 (6 bases). The V gene lost 3 bases and the J gene lost 9 bases, with 12 bases spanning the gap. The CDR3 extends over 13 amino acids. Germline CDR1 KGHSH, CDR2 LQKENI. In nucleotides, the CDR3 is TGTGCCAGCTCACCGACACTAGCAGGTGAGCAGTTCTTC. Translated, it gives CASSPTLAGEQFF.

The chain has TRBV9 and TRBJ1-3, with D tentatively TRBD1 (6 bases). CDR3 length equals 15 residues. V lost 2 bases and J 2 bases, leaving 11 bases between the germline ends. Germline lookup yields CDR1 SGDLS and CDR2 YYNGEE. The DNA for the CDR3 is TGTGCCAGCAGCGTCAGGGGAGACGCTGGAAACACCATATATTTT. Protein: CASSVRGDAGNTIYF.

V gene TRBV27 combines with J gene TRBJ1-2, with D uncertain. Trimming pared 3 bases from V and 4 bases from J, leaving 12 bases between. Germline V gives CDR1 MNHEY, CDR2 SMNVEV (reference sequence). This CDR3 comprises 14 residues. This CDR3 reads CASSFSLGAYGYTF. DNA for the CDR3: TGTGCCAGCAGTTTTTCCCTGGGAGCCTATGGCTACACCTTC.

The rearrangement links TRBV19 to TRBJ1-1, with 12 bases aligning to TRBD1. Losses at the gene ends were 4 bases for V and 5 bases for J; bases not matched to a gene: 8. Germline CDR1 and CDR2: LNHDA and SQIVND (reference sequence). The CDR3 loop spans 16 amino acids. The CDR3 spells CASSTGTGGAGTEAFF. CDR3 DNA: TGTGCCAGTAGTACCGGGACAGGGGGCGCGGGGACTGAAGCTTTCTTT.

The chain recombines TRBV5-1 with TRBJ1-2; 9 bases fit TRBD1. The trim removed 4 bases at V and 0 bases at J, leaving 10 bases unmatched. The germline gives CDR1 SGHRS, CDR2 YFSETQ. The CDR3 contains 17 residues. DNA for the CDR3: TGCGCCAGCAGCCTGAGGGACAGGGTTTCCGCTAACTATGGCTACACCTTC. It yields the protein CASSLRDRVSANYGYTF.

This sequence joins TRBV7-2 and TRBJ1-4; D is unclear. Trimming cost V 5 bases and J 6 bases, with 19 bases left between them. The length of the CDR3 is 16 residues. Germline CDR1 is SGHTA and CDR2 is FQGNSA. The CDR3 DNA reads TGTGCCAGCAGCCCGCGGACCGGGCCCGGGGATGAAAAACTGTTTTTT. The encoded protein is CASSPRTGPGDEKLFF.

CDR3 in amino acids: CASSLEQGIISYEQYF. The CDR3 DNA reads TGTGCCAGCAGCTTAGAACAGGGGATAATTAGCTACGAGCAGTACTTC. The chain couples TRBV11-2 to TRBJ2-7; 7 bases line up with TRBD1. Germline V CDR1 and CDR2: SGHAT, FQNNGV. The CDR3 length is 16 residues. The J segment lost 3 bases and the V segment lost 0 bases, leaving 8 bases of the junction unmatched.

The chain uses TRBV7-2 and TRBJ1-2; 8 bases fit TRBD1. J was trimmed by 0 bases and V by 5 bases; bases with no gene match: 5. The CDR3 contains 15 residues. In germline, CDR1 is SGHTA, CDR2 FQGNSA. The CDR3 region has the DNA TGTGCCAGCAGCCTGCCGGGACAGGCTAACTATGGCTACACCTTC. Translated, it gives CASSLPGQANYGYTF.

This chain uses TRBV30 with TRBJ1-5, with TRBD1 matching over 9 bases. This CDR3 contains 14 residues. Germline V gene sequence: CDR1 GTSNPN, CDR2 SVGIG (reference sequence). With V trimmed by 4 bases and J by 4 bases, 5 bases remained unmatched. The CDR3 DNA is TGTGCCTGGACCGGGACAGGGTCTAATCAGCCCCAGCATTTT. Translated: CAWTGTGSNQPQHF. Based on the CDR3 plus reference TRBV30 and TRBJ1-5, the full variable domain is SQTIHQWPATLVQPVGSPLSLECTVEGTSNPNLYWYRQAAGRGLQLLFYSVGIGQISSEVPQNLSASRPQDRQFILSSKKLLLSDSGFYLCAWTGTGSNQPQHFGDGTRLSIL.

V gene TRBV4-1 combines with J gene TRBJ2-7, with 9 bases aligning to TRBD2. This CDR3 spans 15 amino acids. The V and J ends lost 1 base and 2 bases, in that order; junction bases with no gene match: 3. Germline V gene data show CDR1 as MGHRA and CDR2 as YSYEKL. CDR3 DNA sequence: TGCGCCAGCAGCCAAGTGGCTAGCGGGACCTACGAGCAGTACTTC. This codes for CASSQVASGTYEQYF.

V and J are TRBV9 and TRBJ1-6; D ambiguous. This CDR3 region has 14 residues. Germline CDR1 is SGDLS and CDR2 is YYNGEE. V shed 5 bases and J shed 8 bases, with 14 bases lying between them. The CDR3 spells CASRKGAMDSPLHF. In DNA, the CDR3 is TGTGCCAGCAGGAAAGGAGCTATGGATTCACCCCTCCACTTT.

The rearrangement links TRBV3-1 (or the pseudogene TRBV3-2) to TRBJ1-5; TRBD1 aligns across 9 bases. The CDR3 length is 23 residues. Germline-derived CDR1 and CDR2 are LGHDT and YNNKEL (reference sequence). Unmatched junction bases numbered 25, after V lost 1 base and J lost 3 bases. The CDR3 sequence: CASSQGYGVFGTGMNGNNQPQHF. The CDR3 DNA follows: TGTGCCAGCAGCCAAGGATACGGGGTCTTCGGGACAGGGATGAATGGGAACAATCAGCCCCAGCATTTT.

This clone was seen only once. CDR3 amino acids: CASSLVPGAGNTIYF. The CDR3 bases are TGTGCCAGCAGCTTAGTTCCGGGGGCTGGAAACACCATATATTTT. The rearrangement links TRBV7-8 to TRBJ1-3; D is possibly TRBD1 (5 bases). This CDR3 is built from 15 residues. Trimming removed 1 base from V and 2 bases from J, with 9 bases in between. The germline V gene encodes CDR1 SGHVS and CDR2 FQNEAQ. The variable domain in full, with the rest retrieved from reference TRBV7-8 and TRBJ1-3, is GAGVSQSPRYKVAKRGQDVALRCDPISGHVSLFWYQQALGQGPEFLTYFQNEAQLDKSGLPSDRFFAERPEGSVSTLKIQRTQQEDSAVYLCASSLVPGAGNTIYFGEGSWLTVV.

V usage is TRBV5-6 and J usage is TRBJ2-5, with D uncertain. Trimming pared 0 bases from V and 1 base from J, leaving 10 bases between. CDR3 length: 15 amino acids. CDR1 is SGHDT, CDR2 YYEEEE, per germline. CDR3 protein: CASSLAGLFQETQYF. The CDR3, as DNA: TGTGCCAGCAGCTTGGCCGGGTTATTCCAAGAGACCCAGTACTTC. Using reference TRBV5-6 and TRBJ2-5 for the parts outside the CDR3, the full variable domain is DAGVTQSPTHLIKTRGQQVTLRCSPKSGHDTVSWYQQALGQGPQFIFQYYEEEERQRGNFPDRFSGHQFPNYSSELNVNALLLGDSALYLCASSLAGLFQETQYFGPGTRLLVL.

The V call is TRBV6-2 or TRBV6-3, the J call TRBJ2-1, with D perhaps matching TRBD2 (5 bases). CDR1 and CDR2 (germline): MNHEY, SVGEGT. V lost 4 bases and J lost 13, with 14 bases in between. The CDR3 totals 12 residues. CDR3: CASSSERIIQFF. CDR3 DNA sequence: TGTGCCAGCAGTTCTGAGCGGATAATTCAGTTCTTC.

The chain joins TRBV5-1 to TRBJ1-6; 7 bases align to TRBD1. This CDR3 comprises 16 residues. Germline V gene data show CDR1 as SGHRS and CDR2 as YFSETQ. J was trimmed by 9 bases and V by 0 bases; bases with no gene match: 9. As DNA, the CDR3 is TGCGCCAGCAGCTTGGGACAGGGCGTTCGCATTTCACCCCTCCACTTT. Its protein is CASSLGQGVRISPLHF.

This clone appeared once. This chain uses TRBV5-8 with TRBJ1-1; 10 bases match TRBD1. Germline V gene sequence: CDR1 SGHTS, CDR2 YDEGEE. The CDR3 sequence is 16 residues long. Unmatched junction bases numbered 6, after V lost 4 bases and J lost 0 bases. CDR3 region: CASSRQGARVNTEAFF. CDR3 nucleotide sequence: TGTGCCAGCAGCAGACAGGGGGCTAGGGTGAACACTGAAGCTTTCTTT. The full variable domain, completed using reference TRBV5-8 and TRBJ1-1, is EAGVTQSPTHLIKTRGQQATLRCSPISGHTSVYWYQQALGLGLQFLLWYDEGEERNRGNFPPRFSGRQFPNYSSELNVNALELEDSALYLCASSRQGARVNTEAFFGQGTRLTVV.

This clone was detected only once. The chain couples TRBV13 to TRBJ1-4, with D tentatively TRBD1 (6 bases). V lost 3 bases and J lost 2, with 10 bases in between. There are 15 residues in the CDR3. CDR1 and CDR2 (germline): PRHDT, FYEKMQ (reference sequence). DNA for the CDR3: TGTGCCAGCAGCTTCAGGGGAAGCACTAATGAAAAACTGTTTTTT. Translated: CASSFRGSTNEKLFF. The full variable domain, completed using reference TRBV13 and TRBJ1-4, is AAGVIQSPRHLIKEKRETATLKCYPIPRHDTVYWYQQGPGQDPQFLISFYEKMQSDKGSIPDRFSAQQFSDYHSELNMSSLELGDSALYFCASSFRGSTNEKLFFGSGTQLSVL.